The 10 T cell receptor beta chains given below trace back to one sample, sequenced in a study of T cell changes during pregnancy in multiple sclerosis. Libraries were prepared by immunoSEQ multiplex PCR; TCRdb keeps only in-frame clonotypes and omits some of them. This sample has around 33,000 clones, with about nine tenths found just once. The sequencing used peripheral blood, collected in the third trimester of pregnancy. These receptors all stem from a female donor in good health, enrolled as a control in a pregnancy study.

The chain uses TRBV19 and TRBJ2-5, with 9 positions matching TRBD1. V gave up 5 bases and J gave up 5 bases; unmatched junction bases: 12. The CDR3 covers 16 residues. Germline CDR1 reads LNHDA; CDR2 reads SQIVND (reference sequence). CDR3 in amino acids: CASSPPGQGRRETQYF. The CDR3 DNA follows: TGTGCCAGTAGTCCACCCGGACAGGGGCGGAGGGAGACCCAGTACTTC.

V gene TRBV13 combines with J gene TRBJ1-3; D remains unclear. Trimming took 3 bases from V and 3 from J, leaving 15 bases between them. The CDR3 consists of 16 residues. Per the germline V gene, CDR1 is PRHDT and CDR2 is FYEKMQ (reference sequence). The CDR3 spells CASSFPTGGGGNTIYF. CDR3 in DNA: TGTGCCAGCAGCTTTCCAACTGGAGGAGGTGGAAACACCATATATTTT.

This chain uses TRBV5-1 with TRBJ2-1, with D perhaps TRBD2 (6 bases). From germline, CDR1 is SGHRS and CDR2 YFSETQ. Trimming removed 1 base at V and 7 bases at J, with 12 bases between. This CDR3 is built from 14 residues. Here the CDR3 reads CASSLLRDWNEQFF. The DNA for the CDR3 is TGCGCCAGCAGCTTGTTGAGGGACTGGAATGAGCAGTTCTTC.

This sequence joins TRBV28 and TRBJ2-7; D is possibly TRBD2 (5 bases). This CDR3 is built from 16 residues. Trimming took 4 bases from V and 3 from J, leaving 19 bases between them. Germline lookup yields CDR1 MDHEN and CDR2 SYDVKM. The CDR3 region is CASSSTSTGIRYEQYF. Here the CDR3 DNA reads TGTGCCAGCAGTTCTACTTCTACCGGGATCCGCTACGAGCAGTACTTC.

The chain combines TRBV29-1 with TRBJ1-5; tentative D call: TRBD1 (6 bases). This CDR3 spans 15 amino acids. In germline, CDR1 is SQVTM, CDR2 ANQGSEA. The ends were cut back, 4 bases at V and 3 bases at J, with 16 bases in the middle. The chain's CDR3 is CSVGFGAGANQPQHF. CDR3 nucleotide sequence: TGCAGCGTTGGGTTCGGGGCGGGGGCCAATCAGCCCCAGCATTTT.

The CDR3 coding sequence is TGTGCCAGCAGCCTCGGGGTCTACAATGAGCAGTTCTTC. The encoded protein is CASSLGVYNEQFF. This chain connects TRBV11-3 to TRBJ2-1, with D possibly matching TRBD2 (5 bases). The germline V gene has CDR1 SGHNT and CDR2 YENEEA. This CDR3 is 13 amino acids long. Deletions cut 5 bases from V and 3 bases from J, with 8 bases between.

This clone has only one observation. This sequence joins TRBV29-1 and TRBJ2-5; D might be TRBD2 (6 bases). Trimming stripped 7 bases from V and 7 bases from J, with 10 bases between. CDR1 is SQVTM and CDR2 is ANQGSEA in the germline V gene. The CDR3 loop spans 10 amino acids. Here the CDR3 DNA reads TGCAGCGGCGCCGGGGGGACCCAGTACTTC. This sequence encodes CSGAGGTQYF.

This clone has a handful of counts. This chain links TRBV11-2 with TRBJ2-1; 16 nucleotides line up with TRBD2. The CDR3 contains 16 residues. Germline CDR1 reads SGHAT; CDR2 reads FQNNGV. The J segment lost 12 bases and the V segment lost 5 bases, leaving 10 bases of the junction unmatched. CDR3 in amino acids: CASSDPGTSGGAGQFF. The CDR3 DNA sequence: TGTGCCAGCAGCGACCCCGGGACTAGCGGGGGGGCGGGGCAGTTCTTC. Full variable domain (outside the CDR3, taken from reference TRBV11-2 and TRBJ2-1): EAGVAQSPRYKIIEKRQSVAFWCNPISGHATLYWYQQILGQGPKLLIQFQNNGVVDDSQLPKDRFSAERLKGVDSTLKIQPAKLEDSAVYLCASSDPGTSGGAGQFFGPGTRLTVL.

The chain couples TRBV6-4 to TRBJ2-1; 7 bases are shared with TRBD2. The CDR3 covers 15 residues. V shed 5 bases and J 2 bases; nucleotides not matched to a gene: 6. Germline V lookup: CDR1 MRHNA, CDR2 SNTAGT. The CDR3 sequence is CASSLGGGTYNEQFF. The CDR3, as DNA: TGTGCCAGCAGTTTGGGCGGGGGAACCTACAATGAGCAGTTCTTC.

The chain carries TRBV27 and TRBJ1-5; TRBD1 matches 8 bases. The CDR3 has 15 residues. V shed 2 bases and J 7 bases; nucleotides not matched to a gene: 7. The V gene's germline CDR1 is MNHEY and CDR2 SMNVEV (reference sequence). CDR3 sequence (DNA): TGTGCCAGCAGTTTAAGCCCAGGGGGCGACCAGCCCCAGCATTTT. It codes for CASSLSPGGDQPQHF.